These T cell receptor beta chains were read from a single sample in a study of OX40 agonist ivuxolimab in advanced cancers. Clones were sequenced by immunoSEQ multiplex PCR, and TCRdb holds only the in-frame ones, with some missing. Altogether about 36,000 clones are present, about 81% being singletons, with the ten largest covering roughly 20%. This specimen was CD4+ or CD8+ T cells sorted from blood, taken in a trial of the OX40 agonist ivuxolimab. All receptors come from an adult with an advanced solid tumor such as melanoma, head and neck, liver or kidney cancer. CDR3s include the opening cysteine and the closing phenylalanine or tryptophan. A D gene is named only where the DNA matches it firmly. Not every row has a clone size; where given, it reads once, few, many or a size class.

CDR3	DNA	size	J	V	D
CAWSARQGYYGYTF	TGTGCCTGGAGTGCTAGACAAGGGTACTATGGCTACACCTTC	NA	TRBJ1-2	TRBV30	NA
CSAIDGYGYTF	TGCAGTGCTATAGACGGCTATGGCTACACCTTC	NA	TRBJ1-2	TRBV20-1	NA
CASSFGSDTQYF	TGTGCCAGCAGTTTTGGATCAGATACGCAGTATTTT	few	TRBJ2-3	TRBV28	NA
CASSSLTGGTDTQYF	TGTGCCAGCAGTTCTCTGACAGGGGGTACAGATACGCAGTATTTT	few	TRBJ2-3	TRBV6-5	TRBD1
CASSSRRASGGKETQYF	TGTGCCAGCAGCTCCCGCAGGGCTAGCGGGGGTAAAGAGACCCAGTACTTC	NA	TRBJ2-5	TRBV7-9	TRBD2
CASSLTAGGPTDTQYF	TGCGCCAGCAGTCTGACAGCGGGGGGGCCGACAGATACGCAGTATTTT	NA	TRBJ2-3	TRBV5-1	TRBD2
CASSETPSGGSDTQYF	TGTGCCAGCAGTGAAACCCCTAGCGGGGGATCAGATACGCAGTATTTT	NA	TRBJ2-3	TRBV2	TRBD2
CASGPGPDTQYF	TGCGCCAGCGGCCCGGGGCCAGATACGCAGTATTTT	few	TRBJ2-3	TRBV5-1	NA
CASSAGRTSDRVTQYF	TGTGCCAGCAGTGCCGGTCGGACTAGCGATCGTGTGACCCAGTACTTC	NA	TRBJ2-5	TRBV6-6	TRBD2
CASSSSGTEAFF	TGTGCCAGCAGCTCGTCAGGGACTGAAGCTTTCTTT	NA	TRBJ1-1	TRBV7-8	NA
CASSARDTTYNEQFF	TGTGCCAGCAGCGCCCGGGACACAACCTACAATGAGCAGTTCTTC	NA	TRBJ2-1	TRBV7-8	NA
CASRPQLNTEAFF	TGTGCCAGCAGGCCACAATTAAACACTGAAGCTTTCTTT	NA	TRBJ1-1	TRBV28	NA
CASSSGAGFEQYF	TGTGCCAGCAGCTCAGGAGCGGGATTCGAGCAGTACTTC	NA	TRBJ2-7	TRBV7-2	TRBD2
CASGGRTDTQYF	TGTGCCAGTGGTGGCCGCACAGATACGCAGTATTTT	NA	TRBJ2-3	TRBV28	NA
CASRGTGVNTEAFF	TGTGCCAGCAGGGGGACAGGGGTGAACACTGAAGCTTTCTTT	NA	TRBJ1-1	TRBV2	TRBD1
CSVDPRGTNTEAFF	TGCAGCGTTGACCCCCGGGGGACTAACACTGAAGCTTTCTTT	few	TRBJ1-1	TRBV29-1	NA
CASSLGSGGFYGYTF	TGTGCCAGCAGTTTAGGGTCAGGGGGTTTCTATGGCTACACCTTC	NA	TRBJ1-2	TRBV27	TRBD1
CASSPQPQGTDTQYF	TGTGCCAGCAGTCCCCAACCGCAGGGAACCGATACGCAGTATTTT	once	TRBJ2-3	TRBV27	NA
CASSRGGAGLNIQYF	TGTGCCAGCAGCCGCGGGGGCGCGGGGCTGAACATTCAGTACTTC	few	TRBJ2-4	TRBV7-2	NA
CASSIGSQGVYEQYF	TGTGCCAGTAGTATCGGTTCACAGGGGGTCTACGAGCAGTACTTC	few	TRBJ2-7	TRBV19	TRBD1
CASSQSTEAPSNYGYTF	TGTGCCAGCAGCCAGAGTACTGAGGCCCCTTCTAACTATGGCTACACCTTC	few	TRBJ1-2	TRBV4-2	NA
CASSIAPSATNEKLFF	TGTGCCAGTAGTATAGCCCCAAGTGCAACTAATGAAAAACTGTTTTTT	NA	TRBJ1-4	TRBV19	NA
CASSVGSVDTGELFF	TGCGCCAGCAGCGTGGGTTCAGTAGACACCGGGGAGCTGTTTTTT	once	TRBJ2-2	TRBV5-1	NA